A selection of T cell receptor beta chains follows, all from one sample in a study of shared clonotypes between healthy human individuals. The protocol was immunoSEQ multiplex PCR, while the TCRdb copy is restricted to in-frame clones and leaves out a portion. The table records more than 2 million clones, roughly 95% of them present only once. Sequencing input: naive CD8+ T cells sorted from blood. The receptor set was obtained from a man aged 18 to 30 in good health. The CDR3 runs from the conserved cysteine through the conserved F or W. Each record gives: J gene, clone size, V gene, D gene, CDR3 DNA, CDR3 protein. The D gene is left open where the match is weak. Expanded clones are given a class, and other clones once, few, many or no size at all.

j_gene: TRBJ1-6; abundance: -; v_gene: TRBV5-6; d_gene: -; CDR3nt: TGTGCCACCTCTCGGATGGGAAACTCACCCCTCCACTTT; CDR3aa: CATSRMGNSPLHF
j_gene: TRBJ2-1; abundance: -; v_gene: TRBV29-1; d_gene: TRBD1; CDR3nt: TGCAGCGTTGAAGGGCAGGGGGCGATAGATGAGCAGTTCTTC; CDR3aa: CSVEGQGAIDEQFF
j_gene: TRBJ1-1; abundance: -; v_gene: TRBV7-9; d_gene: -; CDR3nt: TGTGCCAGCAGCTTAGAGACAGCGAACACTGAAGCTTTCTTT; CDR3aa: CASSLETANTEAFF
j_gene: TRBJ1-5; abundance: -; v_gene: TRBV28; d_gene: TRBD1; CDR3nt: TGTGCCAGCAGTCCCGACAGGGAGGGCAATCAGCCCCAGCATTTT; CDR3aa: CASSPDREGNQPQHF
j_gene: TRBJ2-7; abundance: -; v_gene: TRBV7-9; d_gene: -; CDR3nt: TGTGCCAGCAGCTTAGGGACCCTCGAGCAGTACTTC; CDR3aa: CASSLGTLEQYF
j_gene: TRBJ1-2; abundance: -; v_gene: TRBV5-6; d_gene: -; CDR3nt: TGTGCCAGCAGCTCGGGGGAGTACTATGGCTACACCTTC; CDR3aa: CASSSGEYYGYTF
j_gene: TRBJ1-2; abundance: -; v_gene: TRBV27; d_gene: -; CDR3nt: TGTGCCAGCAGCTCGGGGCTTTATGGCTACACCTTC; CDR3aa: CASSSGLYGYTF
j_gene: TRBJ2-1; abundance: -; v_gene: TRBV7-2; d_gene: -; CDR3nt: TGTGCCAGCAGCTTTTATGGGAACGCCTACAATGAGCAGTTCTTC; CDR3aa: CASSFYGNAYNEQFF
j_gene: TRBJ2-2; abundance: -; v_gene: TRBV9; d_gene: -; CDR3nt: TGTGCCAGCAGCAACCACAGGGAGAACACCGGGGAGCTGTTTTTT; CDR3aa: CASSNHRENTGELFF
j_gene: TRBJ2-7; abundance: -; v_gene: TRBV29-1; d_gene: -; CDR3nt: TGCAGCGTTGAAGGCTGGGGTGGCTACGAGCAGTACTTC; CDR3aa: CSVEGWGGYEQYF
j_gene: TRBJ1-2; abundance: -; v_gene: TRBV19; d_gene: -; CDR3nt: TGTGCCAGTAGTATAGCCCTATGGGGAGGCTCGGACTACACCTTC; CDR3aa: CASSIALWGGSDYTF
j_gene: TRBJ1-2; abundance: -; v_gene: TRBV9; d_gene: TRBD1; CDR3nt: TGTGCCAGCAGCGTAACTGGGACAGGGCTTAACTATGGCTACACCTTC; CDR3aa: CASSVTGTGLNYGYTF
j_gene: TRBJ2-3; abundance: -; v_gene: TRBV2; d_gene: TRBD2; CDR3nt: TGTGCCAGCAGTGATGTGGTGAGCGGGGGGGCCTTAGATCAAGATACGCAGTATTTT; CDR3aa: CASSDVVSGGALDQDTQYF
j_gene: TRBJ2-2; abundance: -; v_gene: TRBV5-1; d_gene: TRBD2; CDR3nt: TGCGCCAGCAGCTTGGGGAGCGGGGATAACACCGGGGAGCTGTTTTTT; CDR3aa: CASSLGSGDNTGELFF
j_gene: TRBJ2-7; abundance: -; v_gene: TRBV5-5; d_gene: -; CDR3nt: TGTGCCAGCAGCTTGGTCCGGTCAGAGATCGAGCAGTACTTC; CDR3aa: CASSLVRSEIEQYF
j_gene: TRBJ2-5; abundance: -; v_gene: TRBV5-1; d_gene: TRBD1; CDR3nt: TGCGCCAGCAGCTTGGGACAGGGGGACGAGACCCAGTACTTC; CDR3aa: CASSLGQGDETQYF
j_gene: TRBJ1-5; abundance: -; v_gene: TRBV27; d_gene: -; CDR3nt: TGTGCCAGCAGCAGCTCCTGGGCGGGTCAGCCCCAGCATTTT; CDR3aa: CASSSSWAGQPQHF
j_gene: TRBJ1-1; abundance: -; v_gene: TRBV9; d_gene: -; CDR3nt: TGTGCCAGCAGCGTAGGTAGGAGACTTGACACTGAAGCTTTCTTT; CDR3aa: CASSVGRRLDTEAFF
j_gene: TRBJ1-5; abundance: -; v_gene: TRBV27; d_gene: -; CDR3nt: TGTGCCAGCAGCCGTGACAGAAATCAGCCCCAGCATTTT; CDR3aa: CASSRDRNQPQHF
j_gene: TRBJ1-1; abundance: -; v_gene: TRBV30; d_gene: -; CDR3nt: TGTGCCTGGAGTGCAAAACAGGGATTGGGCACTGAAGCTTTCTTT; CDR3aa: CAWSAKQGLGTEAFF
j_gene: TRBJ2-7; abundance: -; v_gene: TRBV5-4; d_gene: -; CDR3nt: TGTGCCAGCAGCTTGGGAGGGGAGATCGACGAGCAGTACTTC; CDR3aa: CASSLGGEIDEQYF
j_gene: TRBJ1-3; abundance: -; v_gene: TRBV5-3; d_gene: -; CDR3nt: TGTGCCAGAAGCCGGGGAGGGAAAGAGAGCTCTGGAAACACCATATATTTT; CDR3aa: CARSRGGKESSGNTIYF
j_gene: TRBJ2-5; abundance: -; v_gene: TRBV7-2; d_gene: -; CDR3nt: TGTGCCAGCAGCTTAGATGGCGAAGAGACCCAGTACTTC; CDR3aa: CASSLDGEETQYF
j_gene: TRBJ1-1; abundance: -; v_gene: TRBV4-3; d_gene: -; CDR3nt: TGCGCCAGCAGCCAAGATCCCGACACCCTGTGGACTGAAGCTTTCTTT; CDR3aa: CASSQDPDTLWTEAFF
j_gene: TRBJ2-7; abundance: -; v_gene: TRBV5-6; d_gene: -; CDR3nt: TGTGCCAGCAGCCTTGGACAGAGGGGCTACGAGCAGTACTTC; CDR3aa: CASSLGQRGYEQYF
j_gene: TRBJ2-3; abundance: -; v_gene: TRBV7-9; d_gene: -; CDR3nt: TGTGCCAGCAGCACGGCAGGGCCTCAAACAGATACGCAGTATTTT; CDR3aa: CASSTAGPQTDTQYF
j_gene: TRBJ2-1; abundance: -; v_gene: TRBV10-1; d_gene: -; CDR3nt: TGCGCCAGCAGTGAGTACCAGGAGCTCAATGAGCAGTTCTTC; CDR3aa: CASSEYQELNEQFF
j_gene: TRBJ1-5; abundance: -; v_gene: TRBV6-6; d_gene: -; CDR3nt: TGTGCCAGCACAGTGATGTCGGGGTATCAGCCCCAGCATTTT; CDR3aa: CASTVMSGYQPQHF
j_gene: TRBJ1-1; abundance: -; v_gene: TRBV30; d_gene: -; CDR3nt: TGTGCCTGGAGTTCCTCCGGTGGGGCGACTGAAGCTTTCTTT; CDR3aa: CAWSSSGGATEAFF
j_gene: TRBJ1-2; abundance: -; v_gene: TRBV11-2; d_gene: TRBD1; CDR3nt: TGTGCCAGCAGCCCTCGGACAGGGGAGTATAGCTATGGCTACACCTTC; CDR3aa: CASSPRTGEYSYGYTF
j_gene: TRBJ2-2; abundance: -; v_gene: TRBV29-1; d_gene: TRBD2; CDR3nt: TGCAGCGCAACCGGGACTAGCGGCACCGGGGAGCTGTTTTTT; CDR3aa: CSATGTSGTGELFF
j_gene: TRBJ1-3; abundance: -; v_gene: TRBV30; d_gene: -; CDR3nt: TGTGCCTGGGCGGACAGTTCCTCTGGAAACACCATATATTTT; CDR3aa: CAWADSSSGNTIYF
j_gene: TRBJ2-1; abundance: -; v_gene: TRBV11-3; d_gene: TRBD2; CDR3nt: TGTGCCAGCGGGCTGGGAGGGAATGAGCAGTTCTTC; CDR3aa: CASGLGGNEQFF
j_gene: TRBJ2-1; abundance: -; v_gene: TRBV4-1; d_gene: -; CDR3nt: TGCGCCAGCAGCCAAGTTCACGAGAATGAGCAGTTCTTC; CDR3aa: CASSQVHENEQFF
j_gene: TRBJ2-2; abundance: -; v_gene: TRBV27; d_gene: TRBD2; CDR3nt: TGTGCCAGCAGTTTATCCGCGGGGGGAACCGGGGAGCTGTTTTTT; CDR3aa: CASSLSAGGTGELFF
j_gene: TRBJ2-7; abundance: -; v_gene: TRBV28; d_gene: -; CDR3nt: TGTGCCAGCAGTGACCCACAGGGTTACGAGCAGTACTTC; CDR3aa: CASSDPQGYEQYF
j_gene: TRBJ2-7; abundance: -; v_gene: TRBV4-3; d_gene: TRBD1; CDR3nt: TGCGCCAGCAGCCCAGGGACAGCAACCTACGAGCAGTACTTC; CDR3aa: CASSPGTATYEQYF
j_gene: TRBJ1-1; abundance: few; v_gene: TRBV7-2; d_gene: TRBD1; CDR3nt: TGTGCCAGCAGCCCAGGAGGACAGGCCAGGGTCTTT; CDR3aa: CASSPGGQARVF
j_gene: TRBJ2-7; abundance: -; v_gene: TRBV29-1; d_gene: TRBD1; CDR3nt: TGCAGCGTCGAATCCCCCACAGGGGGTTACGAGCAGTACTTC; CDR3aa: CSVESPTGGYEQYF
j_gene: TRBJ2-1; abundance: -; v_gene: TRBV2; d_gene: -; CDR3nt: TGTGCCAGCAGTGGATTTAGGAGCAATGAGCAGTTCTTC; CDR3aa: CASSGFRSNEQFF